Below, 11 T cell receptor beta chains from the same sample are listed, as sequenced in a study of T cell changes during pregnancy in multiple sclerosis. Produced via immunoSEQ multiplex PCR; TCRdb's table is partial and in-frame only. In the table there are 40,000 or so clones, roughly 91% of which are singletons. The sequenced sample was CD8+ T cells from peripheral blood mononuclear cells, obtained in the second trimester of pregnancy. The receptors were sampled from a female donor with multiple sclerosis, enrolled in a pregnancy study.

The V call is TRBV19, the J call TRBJ1-5, with D uncertain. The CDR3 covers 13 residues. Trimming stripped 8 bases from V and 0 bases from J, with 8 bases between. Germline loops: CDR1 LNHDA, CDR2 SQIVND (reference sequence). The CDR3 reads CASQQYSNQPQHF. The DNA of the CDR3 is TGTGCCAGTCAACAATATAGCAATCAGCCCCAGCATTTT.

This CDR3 is CASSLVHRGGRETQYF. CDR3 in DNA: TGTGCCAGCAGCTTAGTGCACAGGGGAGGACGAGAGACCCAGTACTTC. The gene calls are TRBV11-2 and TRBJ2-5, with D perhaps matching TRBD1 (7 bases). The CDR3 is 16 amino acids. Germline CDR1 and CDR2: SGHAT and FQNNGV. V was shortened by 1 base and J by 4 bases, with 16 bases between the two germline ends. The full variable domain, rest sourced from reference TRBV11-2 and TRBJ2-5, is EAGVAQSPRYKIIEKRQSVAFWCNPISGHATLYWYQQILGQGPKLLIQFQNNGVVDDSQLPKDRFSAERLKGVDSTLKIQPAKLEDSAVYLCASSLVHRGGRETQYFGPGTRLLVL.

The rearrangement uses TRBV27 and TRBJ2-7; 11 nucleotides align to TRBD1. Trimming cost V 3 bases and J 2 bases; bases outside gene matches: 3. Germline lookup yields CDR1 MNHEY and CDR2 SMNVEV (reference sequence). The CDR3 has 15 amino acids. CDR3 nucleotides: TGTGCCAGCAGTTTGTCGGGACAGGGGGCCTACGAGCAGTACTTC. Amino acid sequence: CASSLSGQGAYEQYF.

This chain connects TRBV4-3 to TRBJ2-7, with 7 nucleotides matching TRBD1. CDR1 is LGHNA and CDR2 is YSLEER in the germline V gene. Trimming cost V 0 bases and J 1 base; bases outside gene matches: 3. The CDR3 contains 15 residues. CDR3 sequence (DNA): TGCGCCAGCAGCCAAGATCCAGGGGGTTCCTACGAGCAGTACTTC. Amino acids: CASSQDPGGSYEQYF.

This chain's CDR3 is CASNTRRQGDETQYF. CDR3 sequence (DNA): TGTGCCAGCAACACCCGAAGACAGGGGGATGAGACCCAGTACTTC. The V gene is TRBV11-2, the J gene TRBJ2-5; 9 positions agree with TRBD1. Germline trimming cut 7 bases from V and 5 bases from J; bases unmatched to any gene: 11. CDR3 length equals 15 residues. CDR1 and CDR2 from the germline V gene are SGHAT and FQNNGV.

This chain uses TRBV2 with TRBJ2-3, with 9 bases aligning to TRBD2. CDR1 SNHLY and CDR2 FYNNEI come from the germline V gene. Trimming took 3 bases from V and 2 from J; bases not matched to a gene: 6. The CDR3 contains 16 residues. Here the CDR3 reads CASSERPSGTTDTQYF. The CDR3 DNA follows: TGTGCCAGCAGTGAGAGGCCTAGCGGGACCACAGATACGCAGTATTTT. The entire variable domain, with the rest obtained from reference TRBV2 and TRBJ2-3, is as follows: EPEVTQTPSHQVTQMGQEVILRCVPISNHLYFYWYRQILGQKVEFLVSFYNNEISEKSEIFDDQFSVERPDGSNFTLKIRSTKLEDSAMYFCASSERPSGTTDTQYFGPGTRLTVL.

The chain has TRBV5-5 and TRBJ1-4, with D possibly TRBD1 on 6 matching bases. The germline CDR1 and CDR2 sequences are SGHKS and YYEKEE (reference sequence). V lost 4 bases to trimming and J lost 12 bases, with 22 bases between them. The CDR3 runs 15 residues. DNA for the CDR3: TGTGCCAGCAGCCCCGGGACAAGGCGAAGTTTGGAACTGTTTTTT. Residues: CASSPGTRRSLELFF.

The J gene is TRBJ2-1, the V gene TRBV5-1; maybe TRBD2 (6 bases). Germline CDR1 reads SGHRS; CDR2 reads YFSETQ. The CDR3 totals 12 residues. V was pared by 0 bases and J by 8 bases, with 6 bases between. The CDR3 nucleotides are TGCGCCAGCAGCTTGGGCGGGGATGAGCAGTTCTTC. Translated: CASSLGGDEQFF.

The genes are TRBV27 and TRBJ1-2; D ambiguous. V gave up 2 bases and J gave up 4 bases, with 11 bases separating them. Germline V gene lookup returns CDR1 MNHEY and CDR2 SMNVEV (reference sequence). CDR3 length: 14 amino acids. This chain's CDR3 is CASSLARSGYGYTF. The CDR3 coding sequence is TGTGCCAGCAGTTTAGCCAGGTCCGGCTATGGCTACACCTTC.

This clone was seen only once. V usage is TRBV27 and J usage is TRBJ1-1, with TRBD1 matching over 7 bases. The CDR3 sequence is 15 residues long. Germline CDR1 reads MNHEY; CDR2 reads SMNVEV (reference sequence). Trimming cost V 5 bases and J 5 bases; bases outside gene matches: 11. For the CDR3, the DNA is TGTGCCAGCAGTGAAATATACAGGGGAGGAACTGAAGCTTTCTTT. Translated: CASSEIYRGGTEAFF.

In this sample, this clone turned up once. A read error may account for a junction end that differs from germline. The chain couples TRBV5-6 to TRBJ2-4; D is possibly TRBD2 (5 bases). CDR1 and CDR2 (germline): SGHDT, YYEEEE. The CDR3 has 11 amino acids. CDR3 protein: CASSLGEIRYF. The DNA of the CDR3 is TGTGCCAGCAGCCTTGGGGAGATTCGGTACTTC. Complete variable domain (other parts from reference TRBV5-6 and TRBJ2-4): DAGVTQSPTHLIKTRGQQVTLRCSPKSGHDTVSWYQQALGQGPQFIFQYYEEEERQRGNFPDRFSGHQFPNYSSELNVNALLLGDSALYLCASSLGEIRYFGAGTRLSVL.